This entry features one T cell receptor (beta chain) sequence. Its antigen is undetermined. Produced via immunoSEQ multiplex PCR; TCRdb's table is partial and in-frame only. The sample lists roughly 300,000 clones, roughly 87% occurring once. This record comes from a study of cytomegalovirus exposure and HLA in healthy donors. General observations from the study: Specificity for CMV antigens was confirmed in vitro for a few of the CMV-associated chains. The classifier, whose performance was assessed in both the original and validation cohorts, reportedly diagnosed cytomegalovirus status with high specificity and sensitivity.

The length of the CDR3 is 15 residues. Trimming shortened V by 1 base and J by 0 bases, and 10 bases separated the two germline ends. Per germline, CDR1 MNHNS and CDR2 SASEGT. This chain links TRBV6-1 with TRBJ2-7; D unresolved. This clonotype was sampled from a woman in her thirties in good health and CMV-seropositive. The sequenced sample consisted of PBMCs. CDR3: CASSEDRIYSYEQYF. The CDR3 nucleotides are TGTGCCAGCAGTGAAGACAGAATCTACTCCTACGAGCAGTACTTC.